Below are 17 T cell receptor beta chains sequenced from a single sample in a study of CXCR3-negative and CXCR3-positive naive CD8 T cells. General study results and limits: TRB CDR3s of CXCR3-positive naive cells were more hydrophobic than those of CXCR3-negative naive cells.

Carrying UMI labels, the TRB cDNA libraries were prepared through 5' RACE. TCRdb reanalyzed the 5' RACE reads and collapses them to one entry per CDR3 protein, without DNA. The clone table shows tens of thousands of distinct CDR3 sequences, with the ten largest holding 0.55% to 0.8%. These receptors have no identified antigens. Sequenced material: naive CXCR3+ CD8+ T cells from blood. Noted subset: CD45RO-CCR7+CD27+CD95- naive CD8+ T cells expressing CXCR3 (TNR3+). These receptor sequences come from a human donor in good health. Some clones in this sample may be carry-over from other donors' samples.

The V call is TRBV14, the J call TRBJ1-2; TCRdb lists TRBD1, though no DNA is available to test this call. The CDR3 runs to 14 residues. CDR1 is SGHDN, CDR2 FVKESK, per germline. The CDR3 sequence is CASSQGGGGYGYTF.

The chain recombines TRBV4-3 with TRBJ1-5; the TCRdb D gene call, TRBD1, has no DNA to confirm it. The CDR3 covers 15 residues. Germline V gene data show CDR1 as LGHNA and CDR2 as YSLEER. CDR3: CASSPRLGGDQPQHF.

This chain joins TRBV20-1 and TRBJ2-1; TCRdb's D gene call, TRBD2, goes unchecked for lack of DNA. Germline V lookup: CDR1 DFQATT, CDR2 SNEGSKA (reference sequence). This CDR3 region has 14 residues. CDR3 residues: CSARQAGGYNEQFF.

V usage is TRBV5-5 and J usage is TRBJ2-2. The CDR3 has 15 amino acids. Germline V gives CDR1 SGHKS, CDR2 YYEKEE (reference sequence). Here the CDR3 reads CASSLVLKNTGELFF.

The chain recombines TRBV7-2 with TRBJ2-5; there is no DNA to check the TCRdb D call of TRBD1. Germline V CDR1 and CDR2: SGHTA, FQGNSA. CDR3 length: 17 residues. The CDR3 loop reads CASSYPRDRMYQETQYF. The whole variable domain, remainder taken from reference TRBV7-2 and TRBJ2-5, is GAGVSQSPSNKVTEKGKDVELRCDPISGHTALYWYRQSLGQGLEFLIYFQGNSAPDKSGLPSDRFSAERTGGSVSTLTIQRTQQEDSAVYLCASSYPRDRMYQETQYFGPGTRLLVL.

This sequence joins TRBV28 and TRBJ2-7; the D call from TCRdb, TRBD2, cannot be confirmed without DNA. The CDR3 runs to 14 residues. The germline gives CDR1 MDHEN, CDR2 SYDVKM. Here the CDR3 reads CASSPRDGTYEQYF.

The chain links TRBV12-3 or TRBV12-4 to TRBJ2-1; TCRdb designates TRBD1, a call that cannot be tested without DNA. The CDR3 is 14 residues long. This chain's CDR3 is CASSSSGGRNDQFF.

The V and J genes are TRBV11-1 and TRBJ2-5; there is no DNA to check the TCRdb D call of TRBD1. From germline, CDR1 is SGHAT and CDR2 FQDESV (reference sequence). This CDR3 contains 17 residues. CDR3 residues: CASSLPYLGQPQETQYF.

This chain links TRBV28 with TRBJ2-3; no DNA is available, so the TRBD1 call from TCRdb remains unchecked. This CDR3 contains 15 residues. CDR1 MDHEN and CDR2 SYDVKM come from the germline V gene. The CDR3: CATAHPDRVSDTQYF.

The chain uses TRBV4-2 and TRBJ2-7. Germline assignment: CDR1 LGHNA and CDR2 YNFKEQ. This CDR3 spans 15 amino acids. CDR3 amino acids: CASSQEWGRAYEQYF.

CDR3 in amino acids: CSASPPDSNTEAFF. The V call is TRBV20-1, the J call TRBJ1-1; TCRdb outputs TRBD1, but without DNA this stays unchecked. Germline V gene sequence: CDR1 DFQATT, CDR2 SNEGSKA (reference sequence). The CDR3 is 14 residues long.

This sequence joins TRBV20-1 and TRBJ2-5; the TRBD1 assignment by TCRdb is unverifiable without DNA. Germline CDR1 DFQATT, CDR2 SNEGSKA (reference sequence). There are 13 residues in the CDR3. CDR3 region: CSARGGKAATQYF.

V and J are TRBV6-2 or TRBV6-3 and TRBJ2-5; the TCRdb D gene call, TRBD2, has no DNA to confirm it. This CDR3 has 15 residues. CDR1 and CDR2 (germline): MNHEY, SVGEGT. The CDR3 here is CASSSGTALLETQYF.

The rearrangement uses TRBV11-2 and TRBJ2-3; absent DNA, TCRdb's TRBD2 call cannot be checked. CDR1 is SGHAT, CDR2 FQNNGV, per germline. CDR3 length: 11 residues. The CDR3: CASSLGGLGYF.

The CDR3 reads CASRFGTGKETQYF. The rearrangement joins TRBV7-9 to TRBJ2-5; TCRdb's assignment of TRBD1 cannot be checked, as there is no DNA. CDR1 and CDR2 (germline): SEHNR, FQNEAQ (reference sequence). The CDR3 is made up of 14 amino acids.

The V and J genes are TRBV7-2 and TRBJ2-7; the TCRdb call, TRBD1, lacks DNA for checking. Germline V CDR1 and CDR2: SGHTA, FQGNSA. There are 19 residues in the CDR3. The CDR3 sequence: CASSLDQGVGLPLSYEQYF. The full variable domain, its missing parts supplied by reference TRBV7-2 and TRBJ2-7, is GAGVSQSPSNKVTEKGKDVELRCDPISGHTALYWYRQSLGQGLEFLIYFQGNSAPDKSGLPSDRFSAERTGGSVSTLTIQRTQQEDSAVYLCASSLDQGVGLPLSYEQYFGPGTRLTVT.

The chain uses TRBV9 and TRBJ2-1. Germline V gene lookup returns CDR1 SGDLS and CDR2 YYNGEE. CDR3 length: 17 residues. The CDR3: CASSVARGGRAHNEQFF.